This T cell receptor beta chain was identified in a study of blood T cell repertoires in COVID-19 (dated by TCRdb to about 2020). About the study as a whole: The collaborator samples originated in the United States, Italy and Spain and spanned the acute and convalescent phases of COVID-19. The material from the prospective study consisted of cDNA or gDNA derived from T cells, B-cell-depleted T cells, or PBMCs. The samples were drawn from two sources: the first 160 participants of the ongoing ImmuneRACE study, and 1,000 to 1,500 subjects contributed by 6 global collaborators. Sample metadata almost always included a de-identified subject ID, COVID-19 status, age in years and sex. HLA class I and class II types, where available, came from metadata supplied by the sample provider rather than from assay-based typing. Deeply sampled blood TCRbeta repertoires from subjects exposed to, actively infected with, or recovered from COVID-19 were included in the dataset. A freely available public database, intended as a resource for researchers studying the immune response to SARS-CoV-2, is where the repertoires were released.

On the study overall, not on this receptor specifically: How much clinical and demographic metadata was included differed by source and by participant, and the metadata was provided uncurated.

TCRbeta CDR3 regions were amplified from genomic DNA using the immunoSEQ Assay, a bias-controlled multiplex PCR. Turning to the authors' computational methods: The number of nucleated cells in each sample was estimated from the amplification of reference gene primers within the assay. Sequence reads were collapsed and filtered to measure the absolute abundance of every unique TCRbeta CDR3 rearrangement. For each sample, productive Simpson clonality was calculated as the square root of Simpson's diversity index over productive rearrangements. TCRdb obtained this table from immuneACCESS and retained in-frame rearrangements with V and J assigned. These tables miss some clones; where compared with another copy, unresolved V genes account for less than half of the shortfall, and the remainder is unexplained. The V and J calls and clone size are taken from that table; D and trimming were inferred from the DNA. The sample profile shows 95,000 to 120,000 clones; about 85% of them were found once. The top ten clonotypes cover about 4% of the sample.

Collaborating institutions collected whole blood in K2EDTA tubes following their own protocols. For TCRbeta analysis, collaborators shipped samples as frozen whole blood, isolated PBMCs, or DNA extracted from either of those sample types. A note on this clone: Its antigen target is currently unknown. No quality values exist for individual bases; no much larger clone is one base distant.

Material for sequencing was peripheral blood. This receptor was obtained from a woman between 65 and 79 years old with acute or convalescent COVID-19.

The CDR3 sequence is CASSQEGRGHNQPQHF. DNA sequence: TGTGCCAGCAGCCAAGAGGGCAGGGGGCACAATCAGCCCCAGCATTTT. The sequence joins TRBV3-1 (or the pseudogene TRBV3-2) to TRBJ1-5; the junction holds 8 bases that match TRBD1. CDR1 LGHDT and CDR2 YNNKEL were looked up in the germline V gene (reference sequence). V is trimmed back by 0 bases and J by 3 bases, and the junction contains 4 bases that no gene match accounts for. The CDR3 measures 16 amino acids from cysteine to phenylalanine. The kept DNA is CDR3 alone, 48 bases in frame from the first base.